Listed below are T cell receptor beta chains from one sample, sequenced in a study of control samples from healthy donors and cancer patients. Here immunoSEQ multiplex PCR was the method, and the copy in TCRdb shows in-frame clones only, minus some. The sample shows some 150,000 clones, roughly 94% of them seen only once. The material sequenced was PBMCs. The receptors here all came from a man aged 55 to 70 with colorectal cancer. Each CDR3 is given without its conserved first and last residue.

TRBJ1-1,10,TRBV30,AWSREVTEAF
TRBJ2-3,12,TRBV10-3,AIRRDGQTDTQY
TRBJ2-1,14,TRBV3-1/TRBV3-2,ASSQAAAGGWNEQF
TRBJ2-3,14,TRBV25-1,ASSEYASGGTDTQY
TRBJ1-2,10,TRBV7-8,ASSPRQGGYT
TRBJ1-1,11,TRBV25-1,ASKAGLNTEAF
TRBJ2-7,11,TRBV2,ASSVPFTYEQY
TRBJ1-4,13,TRBV5-4,ASSFDRRLNEKLF
TRBJ1-3,14,TRBV12-5,ASGLVRTGGLGTIY
TRBJ1-5,10,TRBV7-9,ASSRTDQPQH
TRBJ2-3,12,TRBV28,ASNKAGRTDTQY
TRBJ2-1,13,TRBV3-1/TRBV3-2,ASSQDLSSYNEQF
TRBJ1-2,15,TRBV24-1,APSDLSGGAGENGYT
TRBJ2-7,10,TRBV2,ASRGPGYEQY
TRBJ1-4,12,TRBV5-1,ASSLYGGDEKLF
TRBJ2-2,13,TRBV19,ASSIRSWGGGELF
TRBJ1-1,8,TRBV28,ASGTVNTF
TRBJ2-5,11,TRBV18,ASSPGNQETQY
TRBJ2-5,11,TRBV5-1,ASRTSGGETQY
TRBJ2-3,13,TRBV6-5,ASTPLGGLADTQY
TRBJ1-2,13,TRBV5-1,ASSTGPPLNYGYT
TRBJ2-5,15,TRBV30,AWRRGGDLTGARTQY
TRBJ2-5,11,TRBV27,ASSGGLRETQY
TRBJ2-1,12,TRBV19,ASSPRTPPIEQF
TRBJ2-7,14,TRBV9,ASSVSTGDRADEQY
TRBJ1-2,13,TRBV27,ASSLIAGTGRGYT
TRBJ1-2,8,TRBV20-1,SAWGDGYT
TRBJ2-1,14,TRBV7-2,ASSLRRTGAGNEQF
TRBJ2-3,12,TRBV9,ASSVVVGGDTQY
TRBJ1-5,11,TRBV6-2/TRBV6-3,ASSPDVRFGQH
TRBJ1-2,12,TRBV3-1/TRBV3-2,ASSRVGGGYGYT
TRBJ2-3,12,TRBV27,ASSSWGSTDTQY
TRBJ2-1,12,TRBV2,ASRRLAGYNEQF
TRBJ2-1,9,TRBV25-1,ASSPSLEQF
TRBJ2-3,11,TRBV25-1,ASSEVATDTQY
TRBJ2-2,13,TRBV30,ACTPGQGYTGELF
TRBJ2-4,10,TRBV5-6,ASSFDSNIQY
TRBJ1-1,10,TRBV30,AWSVADTEAF
TRBJ1-3,12,TRBV30,AWITGLAGNTIY
TRBJ1-1,13,TRBV9,ASSVGLGREFEAF
TRBJ1-5,14,TRBV11-3,ASSLTGTGYNQPQH
TRBJ2-3,10,TRBV30,AWSVRSDTQY
TRBJ1-3,14,TRBV4-2,ASSQERHSSGNTIY
TRBJ2-6,15,TRBV18,ASSPPGQPSGANVLT
TRBJ1-2,12,TRBV3-1/TRBV3-2,ASSQDGGGGGYT
TRBJ1-5,12,TRBV3-1/TRBV3-2,ASSQGGDSQPQH
TRBJ1-2,11,TRBV10-1,ASSEGHNYGYT
TRBJ1-1,11,TRBV30,AWRGGGGTEAF
TRBJ1-2,11,TRBV7-2,ASSSGQGLGYT
TRBJ2-5,13,TRBV5-1,ASSEGLAGLETQY
TRBJ1-2,11,TRBV6-5,ASTHDRLYGYT
TRBJ2-1,11,TRBV29-1,SVVRDRGREQF